This TCR beta chain originates from a study of T-cell reconstitution after alpha-beta-depleted transplantation in children. Findings of the study overall: As was reported, about two months after transplant, alpha-beta T cells came from several hundred expanded graft clones. One year post-transplant, T-cell counts and diversity were largely derived from T cells produced anew.

It was with unique molecular identifiers that the TCRbeta library was prepared. Each CDR3 protein is one row after TCRdb ran MiXCR on the PCR reads. The sample consists of about 32,000 distinct CDR3 sequences, approximately 7% of them appearing once. This clonotype showed up many times. Its antigen is currently unknown. V lost 6 bases and J 0 bases, leaving 12 bases between the germline ends. CDR3 length: 15 residues. The chain couples TRBV12-3 or TRBV12-4 to TRBJ2-1; D gene uncertain. The sequenced sample was peripheral blood, obtained 60 days after TCRalphabeta/CD19-depleted stem cell transplant. The clonotype originates from a child less than two years old who had a stem cell transplant for acute myeloid leukemia, so the T cells may come from the graft donor. CDR3 coding DNA: TGTGCCAGCAGAGACGACCGCAGCTCCTACAATGAGCAGTTCTTC. It yields the protein CASRDDRSSYNEQFF.